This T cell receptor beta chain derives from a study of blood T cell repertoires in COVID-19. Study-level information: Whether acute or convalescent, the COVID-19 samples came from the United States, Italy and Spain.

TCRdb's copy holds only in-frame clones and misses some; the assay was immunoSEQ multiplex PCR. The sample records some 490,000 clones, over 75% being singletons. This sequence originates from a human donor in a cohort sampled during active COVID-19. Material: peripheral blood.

The CDR3 DNA follows: TGTGCCAGCTCACAGGGACAGGGGAATCAAGAGACCCAGTACTTC. It is translated as CASSQGQGNQETQYF. V gene TRBV18 combines with J gene TRBJ2-5; 10 positions agree with TRBD1. Germline lookup yields CDR1 KGHSH and CDR2 LQKENI. This CDR3 comprises 15 residues. The junction had 4 bases not matched to a gene; V was cut back by 4 bases and J by 2 bases. Complete variable domain (other parts from reference TRBV18 and TRBJ2-5): NAGVMQNPRHLVRRRGQEARLRCSPMKGHSHVYWYRQLPEEGLKFMVYLQKENIIDESGMPKERFSAEFPKEGPSILRIQQVVRGDSAAYFCASSQGQGNQETQYFGPGTRLLVL.